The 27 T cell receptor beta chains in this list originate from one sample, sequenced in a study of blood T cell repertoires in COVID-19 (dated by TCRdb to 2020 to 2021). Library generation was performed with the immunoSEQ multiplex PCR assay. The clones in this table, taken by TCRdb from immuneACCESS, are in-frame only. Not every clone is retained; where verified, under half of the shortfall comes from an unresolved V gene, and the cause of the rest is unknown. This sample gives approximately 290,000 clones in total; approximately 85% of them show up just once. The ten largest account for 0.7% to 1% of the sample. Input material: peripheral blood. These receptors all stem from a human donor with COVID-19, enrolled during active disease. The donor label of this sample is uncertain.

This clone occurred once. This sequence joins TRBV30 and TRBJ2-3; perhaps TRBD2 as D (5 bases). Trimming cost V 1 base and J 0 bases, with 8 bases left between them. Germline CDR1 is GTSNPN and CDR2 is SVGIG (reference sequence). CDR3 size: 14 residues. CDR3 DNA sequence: TGTGCCTGGAGTGGAACTAGGAGCACAGATACGCAGTATTTT. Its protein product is CAWSGTRSTDTQYF. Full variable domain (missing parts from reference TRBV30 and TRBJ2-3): SQTIHQWPATLVQPVGSPLSLECTVEGTSNPNLYWYRQAAGRGLQLLFYSVGIGQISSEVPQNLSASRPQDRQFILSSKKLLLSDSGFYLCAWSGTRSTDTQYFGPGTRLTVL.

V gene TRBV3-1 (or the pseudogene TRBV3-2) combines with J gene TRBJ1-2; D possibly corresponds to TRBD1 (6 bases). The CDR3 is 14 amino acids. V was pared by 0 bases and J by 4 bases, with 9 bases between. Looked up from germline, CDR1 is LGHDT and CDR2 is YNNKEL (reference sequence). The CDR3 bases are TGTGCCAGCAGCCAAGACCGGACAGTCTATGGCTACACCTTC. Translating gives CASSQDRTVYGYTF.

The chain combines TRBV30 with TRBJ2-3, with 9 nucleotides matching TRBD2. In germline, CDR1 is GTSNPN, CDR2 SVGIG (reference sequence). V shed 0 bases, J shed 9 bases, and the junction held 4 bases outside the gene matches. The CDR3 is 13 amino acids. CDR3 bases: TGTGCCTGGAGTGTACGCGGGAGGGACACGCAGTATTTT. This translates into CAWSVRGRDTQYF.

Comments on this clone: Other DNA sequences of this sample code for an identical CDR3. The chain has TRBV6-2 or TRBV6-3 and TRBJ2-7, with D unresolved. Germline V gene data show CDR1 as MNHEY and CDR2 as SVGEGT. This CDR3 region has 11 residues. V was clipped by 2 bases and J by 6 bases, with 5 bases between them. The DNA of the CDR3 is TGTGCCAGCAGTTACCCCCGCGAGCAGTACTTC. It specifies CASSYPREQYF.

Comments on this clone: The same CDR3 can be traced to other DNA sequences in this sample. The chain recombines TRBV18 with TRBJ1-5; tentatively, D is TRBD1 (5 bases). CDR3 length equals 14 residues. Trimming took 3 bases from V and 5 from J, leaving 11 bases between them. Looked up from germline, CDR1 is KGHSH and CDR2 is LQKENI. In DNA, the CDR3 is TGTGCCAGCTCACCGGGGGGTAGGGATCAGCCCCAGCATTTT. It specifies CASSPGGRDQPQHF.

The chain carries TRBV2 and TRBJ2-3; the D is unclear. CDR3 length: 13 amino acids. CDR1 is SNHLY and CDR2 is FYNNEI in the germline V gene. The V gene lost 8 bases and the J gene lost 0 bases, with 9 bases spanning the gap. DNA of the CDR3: TGTGCCAGCCTTGGCGGCAGCACAGATACGCAGTATTTT. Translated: CASLGGSTDTQYF.

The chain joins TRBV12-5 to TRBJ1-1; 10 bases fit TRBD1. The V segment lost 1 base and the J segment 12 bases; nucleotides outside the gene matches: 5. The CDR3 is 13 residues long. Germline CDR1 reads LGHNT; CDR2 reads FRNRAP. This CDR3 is CASGLGQGATPFF. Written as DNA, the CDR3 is TGTGCTAGTGGTTTGGGACAGGGGGCAACGCCTTTCTTT.

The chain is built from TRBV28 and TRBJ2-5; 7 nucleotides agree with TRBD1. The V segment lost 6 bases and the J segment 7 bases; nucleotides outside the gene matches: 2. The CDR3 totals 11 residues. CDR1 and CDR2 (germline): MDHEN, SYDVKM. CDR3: CASSPGGTQYF. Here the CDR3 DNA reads TGTGCCAGCAGCCCAGGGGGGACCCAGTACTTC.

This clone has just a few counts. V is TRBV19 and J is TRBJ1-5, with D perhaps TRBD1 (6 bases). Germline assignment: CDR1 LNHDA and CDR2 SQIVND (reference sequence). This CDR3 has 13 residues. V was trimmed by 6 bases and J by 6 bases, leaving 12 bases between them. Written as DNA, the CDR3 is TGTGCCAGTAGACAGGGTGCGGTTCAGCCCCAGCATTTT. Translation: CASRQGAVQPQHF.

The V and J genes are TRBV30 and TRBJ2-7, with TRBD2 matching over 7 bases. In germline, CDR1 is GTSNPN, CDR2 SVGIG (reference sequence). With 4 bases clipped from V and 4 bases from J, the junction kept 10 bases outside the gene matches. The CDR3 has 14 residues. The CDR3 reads CAWTMAGEFYEQYF. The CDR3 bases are TGTGCCTGGACGATGGCGGGAGAGTTTTACGAGCAGTACTTC.

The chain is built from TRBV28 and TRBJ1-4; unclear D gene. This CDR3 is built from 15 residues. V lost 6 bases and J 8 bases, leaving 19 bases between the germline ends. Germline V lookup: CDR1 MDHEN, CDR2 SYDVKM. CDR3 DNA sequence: TGTGCCAGCAGCCCCACGGACGGGAGTTTCGAAAAACTGTTTTTT. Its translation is CASSPTDGSFEKLFF.

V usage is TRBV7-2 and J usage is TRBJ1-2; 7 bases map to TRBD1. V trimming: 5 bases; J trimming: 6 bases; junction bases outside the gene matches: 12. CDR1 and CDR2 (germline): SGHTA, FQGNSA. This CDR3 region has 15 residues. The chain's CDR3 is CASSAFQGVGNGYTF. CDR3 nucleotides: TGTGCCAGCAGCGCATTTCAGGGGGTCGGGAATGGCTACACCTTC.

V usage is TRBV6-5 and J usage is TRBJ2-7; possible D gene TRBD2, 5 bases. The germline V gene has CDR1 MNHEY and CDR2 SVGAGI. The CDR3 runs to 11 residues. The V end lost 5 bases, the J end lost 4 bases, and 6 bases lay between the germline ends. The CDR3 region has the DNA TGTGCCAGCAGTACGGGATACGAGCAGTACTTC. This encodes CASSTGYEQYF.

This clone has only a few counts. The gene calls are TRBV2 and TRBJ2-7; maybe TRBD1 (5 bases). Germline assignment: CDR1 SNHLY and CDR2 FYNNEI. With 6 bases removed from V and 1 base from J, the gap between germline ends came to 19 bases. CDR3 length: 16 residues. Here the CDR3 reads CASRDTRQYSSYEQYF. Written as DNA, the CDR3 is TGTGCCAGCAGGGATACTCGACAGTATTCATCCTACGAGCAGTACTTC.

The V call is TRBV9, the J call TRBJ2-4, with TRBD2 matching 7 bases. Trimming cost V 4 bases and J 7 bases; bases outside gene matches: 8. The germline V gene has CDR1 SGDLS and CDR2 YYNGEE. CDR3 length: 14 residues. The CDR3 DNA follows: TGTGCCAGCAGCCCCCTGCTGGGGGGGAACATTCAGTACTTC. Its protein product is CASSPLLGGNIQYF.

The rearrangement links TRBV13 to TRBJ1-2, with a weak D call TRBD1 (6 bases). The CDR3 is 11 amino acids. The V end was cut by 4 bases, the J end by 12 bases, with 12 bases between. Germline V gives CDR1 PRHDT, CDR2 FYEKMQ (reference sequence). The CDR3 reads CASSYRTENTF. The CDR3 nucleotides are TGTGCCAGCAGCTACCGGACAGAGAACACCTTC.

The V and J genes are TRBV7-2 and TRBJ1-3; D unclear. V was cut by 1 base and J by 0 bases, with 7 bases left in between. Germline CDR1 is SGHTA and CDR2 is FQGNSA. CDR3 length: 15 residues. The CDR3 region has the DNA TGTGCCAGCAGCTTAGAGCCTTTCTCTGGAAACACCATATATTTT. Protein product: CASSLEPFSGNTIYF. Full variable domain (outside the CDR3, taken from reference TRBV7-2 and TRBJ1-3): GAGVSQSPSNKVTEKGKDVELRCDPISGHTALYWYRQSLGQGLEFLIYFQGNSAPDKSGLPSDRFSAERTGGSVSTLTIQRTQQEDSAVYLCASSLEPFSGNTIYFGEGSWLTVV.

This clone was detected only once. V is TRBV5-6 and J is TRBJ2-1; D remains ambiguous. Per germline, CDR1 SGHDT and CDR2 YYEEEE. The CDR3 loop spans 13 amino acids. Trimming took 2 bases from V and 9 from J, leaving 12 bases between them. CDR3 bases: TGTGCCAGCAGCTTAAGCCTCCTTGGTGAGCAGTTCTTC. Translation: CASSLSLLGEQFF. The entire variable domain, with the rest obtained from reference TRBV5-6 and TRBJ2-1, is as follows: DAGVTQSPTHLIKTRGQQVTLRCSPKSGHDTVSWYQQALGQGPQFIFQYYEEEERQRGNFPDRFSGHQFPNYSSELNVNALLLGDSALYLCASSLSLLGEQFFGPGTRLTVL.

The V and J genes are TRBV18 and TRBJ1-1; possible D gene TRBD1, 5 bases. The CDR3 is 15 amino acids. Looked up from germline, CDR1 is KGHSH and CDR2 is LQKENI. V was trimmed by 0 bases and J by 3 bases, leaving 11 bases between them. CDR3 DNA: TGTGCCAGCTCACCACCGATCGTCAGGGACACTGAAGCTTTCTTT. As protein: CASSPPIVRDTEAFF.

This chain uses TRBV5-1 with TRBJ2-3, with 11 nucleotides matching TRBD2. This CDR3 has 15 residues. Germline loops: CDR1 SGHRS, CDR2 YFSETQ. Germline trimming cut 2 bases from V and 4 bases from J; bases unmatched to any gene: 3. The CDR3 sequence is CASSLVAGGADTQYF. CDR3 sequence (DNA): TGCGCCAGCAGCTTAGTAGCGGGAGGGGCAGATACGCAGTATTTT.

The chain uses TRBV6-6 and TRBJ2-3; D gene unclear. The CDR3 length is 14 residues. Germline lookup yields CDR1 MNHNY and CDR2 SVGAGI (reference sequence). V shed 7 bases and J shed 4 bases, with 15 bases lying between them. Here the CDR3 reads CASTTLTGADTQYF. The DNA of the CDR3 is TGTGCCAGCACCACCCTTACTGGAGCAGATACGCAGTATTTT.

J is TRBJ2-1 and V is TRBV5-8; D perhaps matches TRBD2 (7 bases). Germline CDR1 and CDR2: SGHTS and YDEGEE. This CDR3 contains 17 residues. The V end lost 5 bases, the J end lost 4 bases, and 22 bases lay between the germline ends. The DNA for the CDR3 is TGTGCCAGCAGTCGTCAAGGGGGGAGGGCCCTTTACAATGAGCAGTTCTTC. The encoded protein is CASSRQGGRALYNEQFF.

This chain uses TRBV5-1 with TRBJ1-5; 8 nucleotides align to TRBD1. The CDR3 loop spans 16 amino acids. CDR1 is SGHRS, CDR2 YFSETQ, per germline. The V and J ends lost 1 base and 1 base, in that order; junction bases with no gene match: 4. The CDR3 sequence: CASSLRDRWSNQPQHF. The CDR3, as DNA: TGCGCCAGCAGCTTGAGGGACAGGTGGAGCAATCAGCCCCAGCATTTT.

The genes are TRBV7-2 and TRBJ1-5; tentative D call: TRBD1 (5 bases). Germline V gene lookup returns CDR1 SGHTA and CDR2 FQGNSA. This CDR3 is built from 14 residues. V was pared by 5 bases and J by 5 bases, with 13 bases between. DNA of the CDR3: TGTGCCAGCAGCGCCCCAGGGTATGATCAGCCCCAGCATTTT. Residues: CASSAPGYDQPQHF. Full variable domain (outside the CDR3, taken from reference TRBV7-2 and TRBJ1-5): GAGVSQSPSNKVTEKGKDVELRCDPISGHTALYWYRQSLGQGLEFLIYFQGNSAPDKSGLPSDRFSAERTGGSVSTLTIQRTQQEDSAVYLCASSAPGYDQPQHFGDGTRLSIL.

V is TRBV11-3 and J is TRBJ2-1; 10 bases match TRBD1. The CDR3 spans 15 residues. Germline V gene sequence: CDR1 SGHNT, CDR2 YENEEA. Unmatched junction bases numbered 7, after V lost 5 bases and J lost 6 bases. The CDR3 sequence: CASSPGTGDLNEQFF. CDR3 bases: TGTGCCAGCAGCCCCGGGACAGGGGATCTCAATGAGCAGTTCTTC.

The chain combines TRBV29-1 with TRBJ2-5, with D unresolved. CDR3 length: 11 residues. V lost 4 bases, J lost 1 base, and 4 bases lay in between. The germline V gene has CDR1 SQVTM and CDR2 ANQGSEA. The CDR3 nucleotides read TGCAGCGTTGGGCTCCAAGAGACCCAGTACTTC. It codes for CSVGLQETQYF.

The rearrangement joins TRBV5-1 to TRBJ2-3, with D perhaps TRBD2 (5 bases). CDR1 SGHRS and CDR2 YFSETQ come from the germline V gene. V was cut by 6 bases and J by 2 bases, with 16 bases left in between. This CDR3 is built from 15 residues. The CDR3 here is CASTRSYRDTDTQYF. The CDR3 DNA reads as TGCGCCAGCACCCGTAGTTACCGGGACACAGATACGCAGTATTTT.